The 25 T cell receptor beta chains listed next were all sequenced from one sample in a study of yellow fever vaccine responses in identical twins (dated 2018 in TCRdb). The library was prepared using RT-PCR. The run used an Illumina HiSeq 2500. The public reads were reanalyzed by TCRdb: fastp trimming at Q25, MiXCR alignment, in-frame beta chains only. Every distinct CDR3 protein forms one entry, paired with its most common genes and DNA. This sample has about 19,000 distinct CDR3 sequences in its table, and around three quarters of those were observed once. The ten largest clones add up to more than 2% of the sample. The sample in question was T cells from blood (PBMCs), unsorted or a sorted subset (not recorded which), obtained before or after yellow fever vaccination (not recorded which). The receptors here all came from a woman aged 18-35 years who received the yellow fever vaccine. Donor details come from another sample of the same person, matched by shared clones.

The chain employs TRBV2 and TRBJ2-1; TRBD2 is a possible D gene (5 bases). CDR1 and CDR2 (germline): SNHLY, FYNNEI. This CDR3 contains 11 residues. Trimming stripped 6 bases from V and 8 bases from J, with 8 bases between. CDR3 sequence: CASSAGDEQFF. The CDR3 coding sequence is TGTGCCAGCAGCGCGGGCGATGAGCAGTTCTTC.

The chain uses TRBV11-1 and TRBJ2-7; unclear D gene. Trimming removed 6 bases from V and 3 bases from J, with 12 bases in between. This CDR3 region has 13 residues. Germline CDR1 SGHAT, CDR2 FQDESV (reference sequence). CDR3 nucleotides: TGTGCCAGCAGTAGTACGCAGTTCTACGAGCAGTACTTC. The encoded protein is CASSSTQFYEQYF.

The genes are TRBV11-1 and TRBJ2-1; D is possibly TRBD1 or TRBD2 (5 bases each). The CDR3 has 18 amino acids. Germline lookup yields CDR1 SGHAT and CDR2 FQDESV (reference sequence). Trimming removed 1 base at V and 9 bases at J, with 25 bases between. The chain's CDR3 is CASSLEVVTGRLGVEQFF. The CDR3 DNA reads as TGTGCCAGCAGCTTAGAGGTCGTTACGGGGAGATTGGGGGTTGAGCAGTTCTTC.

The rearrangement joins TRBV4-2 to TRBJ2-1; D is uncertain. The germline gives CDR1 LGHNA, CDR2 YNFKEQ. The CDR3 has 14 residues. The V end lost 0 bases, the J end lost 8 bases, and 11 bases lay between the germline ends. CDR3 in DNA: TGTGCCAGCAGCCAAGATGAAGGGCATGATGAGCAGTTCTTC. Encoded protein: CASSQDEGHDEQFF.

The chain has TRBV23-1 and TRBJ1-1, with no clear D. TRBV23-1 is an open reading frame, and its role is uncertain. V shed 1 base and J shed 0 bases, with 9 bases lying between them. This CDR3 is 15 amino acids long. Here the CDR3 reads CASSQFQALNTEAFF. CDR3 DNA sequence: TGCGCCAGCAGTCAATTCCAGGCCTTGAACACTGAAGCTTTCTTT.

The V and J genes are TRBV2 and TRBJ2-7; TRBD2 aligns across 7 bases. The length of the CDR3 is 13 residues. The germline CDR1 and CDR2 sequences are SNHLY and FYNNEI. V lost 7 bases to trimming and J lost 5 bases; unmatched junction nucleotides: 8. Here the CDR3 DNA reads TGTGCCAGCAAGTCGGGGGGAACAAACGAGCAGTACTTC. This translates into CASKSGGTNEQYF.

This clonotype was counted only a few times. The chain has TRBV15 and TRBJ2-1; no firm D call. The CDR3 consists of 13 residues. The ends were cut back, 0 bases at V and 6 bases at J, with 6 bases in the middle. Germline lookup yields CDR1 LNHNV and CDR2 YYDKDF (reference sequence). The CDR3 here is CATSRDWTNEQFF. The CDR3, as DNA: TGTGCCACCAGCAGAGATTGGACCAATGAGCAGTTCTTC.

The chain links TRBV5-4 to TRBJ1-2; D uncertain. CDR1 and CDR2 (germline): SGHNT, YYREEE (reference sequence). Trimming took 0 bases from V and 2 from J, leaving 8 bases between them. CDR3 length: 14 residues. In DNA form, the CDR3 reads TGTGCCAGCAGCTTGGACAGCCGGAACTATGGCTACACCTTC. Translating gives CASSLDSRNYGYTF.

This clonotype was observed a few times. The chain links TRBV7-9 to TRBJ2-7; no clear D gene. Germline V gene lookup returns CDR1 SEHNR and CDR2 FQNEAQ (reference sequence). This CDR3 is 12 amino acids long. Trimming took off 3 bases at V and 5 bases at J, with 8 bases between the two ends. The CDR3 region is CASSLQGHEQYF. The CDR3 nucleotides are TGTGCCAGCAGCTTGCAAGGGCACGAGCAGTACTTC.

In this sample, this clonotype turned up a few times. The rearrangement links TRBV25-1 to TRBJ2-7; a weak D match, TRBD1 (6 bases). CDR3 length: 15 residues. Trimming pared 1 base from V and 3 bases from J, leaving 13 bases between. CDR1 and CDR2 (germline): MGHDK, SYGVNS. CDR3 coding DNA: TGTGCCAGCAGTGAATCCGGGACAAAGGGCTACGAGCAGTACTTC. Protein sequence: CASSESGTKGYEQYF.

The chain carries TRBV25-1 and TRBJ1-1, with D unclear. The V end was cut by 6 bases, the J end by 4 bases, with 6 bases between. Germline CDR1 and CDR2: MGHDK and SYGVNS. The length of the CDR3 is 11 residues. CDR3 protein: CASRFGTEAFF. In DNA, the CDR3 is TGTGCCAGCAGGTTTGGCACTGAAGCTTTCTTT.

Concerning this clonotype: The conserved closing phenylalanine or tryptophan is absent in this CDR3, likely reflecting a read error. The chain is built from TRBV13 and TRBJ2-5; D is ambiguous. Trimming removed 6 bases from V and 0 bases from J, with 20 bases in between. The CDR3 is 17 residues long. Germline CDR1 and CDR2: PRHDT and FYEKMQ (reference sequence). The CDR3 sequence is CASSHRAAGWDQETQYL. CDR3 in DNA: TGTGCCAGCAGTCACCGGGCCGCCGGTTGGGACCAAGAGACCCAGTACTTG.

The chain joins TRBV9 to TRBJ1-3; the D is unclear. The CDR3 is 15 amino acids. V was trimmed by 0 bases and J by 2 bases, leaving 9 bases between them. Germline V CDR1 and CDR2: SGDLS, YYNGEE. CDR3 sequence reads: CASSVAPETGNTIYF. The CDR3 DNA follows: TGTGCCAGCAGCGTAGCTCCAGAAACTGGAAACACCATATATTTT.

The chain links TRBV6-5 to TRBJ2-3; TRBD2 matches at 10 bases. From germline, CDR1 is MNHEY and CDR2 SVGAGI. The CDR3 is 13 amino acids. V lost 9 bases and J lost 6; bases outside the gene matches: 6. The CDR3 is CASTSGMEDTQYF. CDR3 DNA sequence: TGTGCCAGTACTAGCGGGATGGAGGATACGCAGTATTTT.

CDR3 sequence reads: CASSQVSSDYEQYF. DNA for the CDR3: TGTGCCAGCAGCCAAGTTTCTAGCGACTACGAGCAGTACTTC. The chain recombines TRBV14 with TRBJ2-7; TRBD2 is a possible D gene (6 bases). Trimming cost V 1 base and J 3 bases, with 10 bases left between them. The CDR3 is 14 amino acids. Germline V gene sequence: CDR1 SGHDN, CDR2 FVKESK. Supplemented by reference TRBV14 and TRBJ2-7, the full variable domain reads EAGVTQFPSHSVIEKGQTVTLRCDPISGHDNLYWYRRVMGKEIKFLLHFVKESKQDESGMPNNRFLAERTGGTYSTLKVQPAELEDSGVYFCASSQVSSDYEQYFGPGTRLTVT.

V is TRBV12-3 or TRBV12-4 and J is TRBJ2-1; D may be TRBD1 or TRBD2 (8 bases each). The CDR3 has 18 amino acids. The ends were cut back, 4 bases at V and 8 bases at J, with 27 bases in the middle. The CDR3 nucleotides read TGTGCCAGCAGTTCAGGACTAGCAGGGGGCTTGTTTGCGGATGAGCAGTTCTTC. It specifies CASSSGLAGGLFADEQFF.

CDR3 in amino acids: CASSRTGGNEKLFF. The CDR3 nucleotides are TGCGCCAGCAGCCGGACAGGCGGCAATGAAAAACTGTTTTTT. The chain recombines TRBV5-1 with TRBJ1-4, with 7 bases matching TRBD1. CDR1 SGHRS and CDR2 YFSETQ come from the germline V gene. Trimming cost V 4 bases and J 5 bases; bases outside gene matches: 5. The CDR3 is made up of 14 amino acids.

The chain carries TRBV12-3 or TRBV12-4 and TRBJ2-3; no firm D call. The CDR3 contains 13 residues. Trimming shortened V by 4 bases and J by 4 bases, and 9 bases separated the two germline ends. As DNA, the CDR3 is TGTGCCAGCAGTTCGATCCGGTCAGATACGCAGTATTTT. It translates to CASSSIRSDTQYF.

The chain combines TRBV4-2 with TRBJ2-1, with D possibly being TRBD2 (6 bases). Germline V gene sequence: CDR1 LGHNA, CDR2 YNFKEQ. V shed 1 base and J shed 4 bases, with 11 bases lying between them. The CDR3 length is 15 residues. The CDR3 here is CASSQGLDLYNEQFF. Here the CDR3 DNA reads TGTGCCAGCAGCCAAGGACTAGATTTGTACAATGAGCAGTTCTTC.

This clonotype turned up a few times. The genes are TRBV6-1 and TRBJ2-3; 12 bases align to TRBD1. This CDR3 is 15 amino acids long. V trimming: 6 bases; J trimming: 3 bases; junction bases outside the gene matches: 4. Germline CDR1 MNHNS, CDR2 SASEGT. The DNA for the CDR3 is TGTGCCAGCAGAAGGGACAGGGGGCAGACAGATACGCAGTATTTT. This translates into CASRRDRGQTDTQYF.

The V and J genes are TRBV20-1 and TRBJ2-3; TRBD2 matches 7 bases. V trimming: 2 bases; J trimming: 2 bases; junction bases outside the gene matches: 1. Looked up from germline, CDR1 is DFQATT and CDR2 is SNEGSKA (reference sequence). The CDR3 has 13 residues. The DNA of the CDR3 is TGCAGTGCTAGAAGCGGGATCACAGATACGCAGTATTTT. It encodes CSARSGITDTQYF.

This rearrangement joins TRBV10-3 to TRBJ1-5; D not resolved. Trimming removed 1 base at V and 0 bases at J, with 4 bases between. The CDR3 spans 14 residues. The germline gives CDR1 ENHRY, CDR2 SYGVKD. The CDR3 DNA reads as TGTGCCATCAGTGAGTGGGGTAGCAATCAGCCCCAGCATTTT. Protein sequence: CAISEWGSNQPQHF.

The chain uses TRBV20-1 and TRBJ1-4, with no clear D. Trimming pared 6 bases from V and 0 bases from J, leaving 8 bases between. Per the germline V gene, CDR1 is DFQATT and CDR2 is SNEGSKA (reference sequence). CDR3 length equals 13 residues. CDR3 nucleotide sequence: TGCAGTGCCCTAACTCCAACTAATGAAAAACTGTTTTTT. Translating it yields CSALTPTNEKLFF.

The chain joins TRBV20-1 to TRBJ1-1; D might be TRBD1 (5 bases). The germline V gene has CDR1 DFQATT and CDR2 SNEGSKA (reference sequence). Trimming stripped 0 bases from V and 0 bases from J, with 8 bases between. The CDR3 runs to 14 residues. The CDR3 loop reads CSARDGTVNTEAFF. CDR3 in DNA: TGCAGTGCTAGAGACGGGACGGTGAACACTGAAGCTTTCTTT.

This clonotype is judged medium-sized. The V gene is TRBV5-6, the J gene TRBJ1-5; TRBD1 matches 7 bases. The V and J ends lost 3 bases and 0 bases, in that order; junction bases with no gene match: 6. The CDR3 contains 16 residues. Germline V lookup: CDR1 SGHDT, CDR2 YYEEEE. In DNA, the CDR3 is TGTGCCAGCAGCTACCGACAGGGATATAGCAATCAGCCCCAGCATTTT. Its translation: CASSYRQGYSNQPQHF.